These 24 T cell receptor beta chains share one sample of origin, sequenced in a study of T cell repertoires in cytomegalovirus infection. TCRdb recomputed calls from the reads with MiXCR, one row per CDR3 protein. Of about 260,000 distinct CDR3 sequences in the sample, roughly 15% are singletons; the top ten hold 7% to 9.5%. Material: PBMCs. The receptors were gathered from a human donor in good health (CMV status not recorded). Some clones in this sample may be carry-over from other donors' samples.

This clonotype was seen more than once but under ten times. The chain has TRBV7-2 and TRBJ2-1, with D possibly TRBD2 on 6 matching bases. V lost 7 bases, J lost 1 base, and 14 bases lay in between. The CDR3 has 15 amino acids. The germline gives CDR1 SGHTA, CDR2 FQGNSA. CDR3 DNA sequence: TGTGCCAGCATACGCAGCGGGCCGTCCTACAATGAGCAGTTCTTC. It specifies CASIRSGPSYNEQFF.

The J gene is TRBJ1-2, the V gene TRBV6-2 or TRBV6-3; a weak D match, TRBD1 (6 bases). Trimming removed 6 bases from V and 8 bases from J, with 16 bases in between. The CDR3 extends over 13 amino acids. CDR1 and CDR2 (germline): MNHEY, SVGEGT. The CDR3 here is CASRTGTREGYTF. Here the CDR3 DNA reads TGTGCCAGCAGAACCGGGACAAGGGAGGGCTACACCTTC.

The table lists this clonotype with a few counts. V is TRBV5-1 and J is TRBJ2-2, with D tentatively TRBD2 (7 bases). The germline V gene has CDR1 SGHRS and CDR2 YFSETQ. V was clipped by 3 bases and J by 3 bases, with 15 bases between them. This CDR3 is built from 16 residues. The DNA of the CDR3 is TGCGCCAGCAGCTCGAAGGTCGGGGGGCACACCGGGGAGCTGTTTTTT. This codes for CASSSKVGGHTGELFF.

This clonotype has ten or more counts. The J gene is TRBJ1-4, the V gene TRBV4-2; no clear D. Germline CDR1 LGHNA, CDR2 YNFKEQ. Deletions cut 0 bases from V and 5 bases from J, with 13 bases between. This CDR3 comprises 16 residues. The CDR3, as DNA: TGTGCCAGCAGCCAAGATCCAGTGGGCACAAATGAAAAACTGTTTTTT. Protein: CASSQDPVGTNEKLFF.

This clonotype showed up many times. The chain is built from TRBV7-9 and TRBJ2-5, with TRBD2 matching 9 bases. The ends lost 5 bases at V and 4 bases at J; junction bases unmatched: 11. CDR3 length equals 16 residues. Looked up from germline, CDR1 is SEHNR and CDR2 is FQNEAQ (reference sequence). In nucleotides, the CDR3 is TGTGCCAGCAGCCGCCCGGGCGGGAGGGTGCGAGAGACCCAGTACTTC. Amino acids: CASSRPGGRVRETQYF.

This clonotype was observed a single time. This rearrangement joins TRBV20-1 to TRBJ2-1, with 10 bases fitting TRBD2. Trimming at V came to 3 bases and at J to 2 bases, leaving 7 bases not matched to a gene. This CDR3 has 16 amino acids. Germline values: CDR1 DFQATT, CDR2 SNEGSKA (reference sequence). The CDR3 loop is CSASKGTSATYNEQFF. CDR3 coding DNA: TGCAGTGCTAGTAAGGGGACTAGCGCGACCTACAATGAGCAGTTCTTC.

This clonotype was recorded many times. V is TRBV7-8 and J is TRBJ2-7, with 12 bases that match TRBD2. The germline gives CDR1 SGHVS, CDR2 FQNEAQ. V gave up 4 bases and J gave up 2 bases; unmatched junction bases: 6. The CDR3 totals 16 residues. For the CDR3, the DNA is TGTGCCAGCAGCTCCAGACTAGCGGGAGCCACCTACGAGCAGTACTTC. Encoded protein: CASSSRLAGATYEQYF.

The rearrangement links TRBV28 to TRBJ2-7; no definite D call. Germline V gene data show CDR1 as MDHEN and CDR2 as SYDVKM. V lost 6 bases, J lost 0 bases, and 15 bases lay in between. The CDR3 runs to 15 residues. CDR3 sequence (DNA): TGTGCCAGCAGCCCTATGAGACCCAGCTCCTACGAGCAGTACTTC. Translated, it gives CASSPMRPSSYEQYF. Using reference TRBV28 and TRBJ2-7 for the parts outside the CDR3, the full variable domain is DVKVTQSSRYLVKRTGEKVFLECVQDMDHENMFWYRQDPGLGLRLIYFSYDVKMKEKGDIPEGYSVSREKKERFSLILESASTNQTSMYLCASSPMRPSSYEQYFGPGTRLTVT.

V and J are TRBV6-5 and TRBJ1-2; 10 bases fit TRBD1. CDR1 is MNHEY, CDR2 SVGAGI, per germline. V was clipped by 2 bases and J by 5 bases; unmatched bases: 2. This CDR3 contains 14 residues. The CDR3 is CASSYGQGGYGYTF. The CDR3 DNA sequence: TGTGCCAGCAGTTACGGACAGGGGGGTTATGGCTACACCTTC.

The chain combines TRBV7-2 with TRBJ1-1, with D unresolved. The CDR3 covers 14 residues. V was cut by 3 bases and J by 1 base, with 9 bases left in between. Germline V gene lookup returns CDR1 SGHTA and CDR2 FQGNSA. CDR3 bases: TGTGCCAGCAGCTTTCAGGACGGGAACACTGAAGCTTTCTTT. This sequence encodes CASSFQDGNTEAFF.

In its sample, this clonotype was seen many times. The CDR3 DNA is TGCAGTGCTAGACGTGGTCTAGCGGGGGCTCAAGAGACCCAGTACTTC. This codes for CSARRGLAGAQETQYF. This chain connects TRBV20-1 to TRBJ2-5; 10 bases agree with TRBD2. After removal of 2 bases from V and 2 bases from J, the junction contained 8 bases not matched to a gene. The CDR3 covers 16 residues. The V gene's germline CDR1 is DFQATT and CDR2 SNEGSKA (reference sequence).

V gene TRBV15 combines with J gene TRBJ1-1; D unclear. V was cut by 6 bases and J by 0 bases, with 11 bases left in between. The CDR3 extends over 14 amino acids. Looked up from germline, CDR1 is LNHNV and CDR2 is YYDKDF (reference sequence). The CDR3 region has the DNA TGTGCCACCAGTAGACAAGGACTGAACACTGAAGCTTTCTTT. Translating gives CATSRQGLNTEAFF.

This chain links TRBV29-1 with TRBJ1-1, with 9 bases fitting TRBD1. Germline V gene lookup returns CDR1 SQVTM and CDR2 ANQGSEA. Trimming at V came to 1 base and at J to 8 bases, leaving 2 bases not matched to a gene. The CDR3 consists of 12 residues. The CDR3 nucleotides are TGCAGCGTTGAAGGCGACAGGGGGGAAGCTTTCTTT. This sequence encodes CSVEGDRGEAFF.

The CDR3 here is CASTPDRSSSYNEQFF. For the CDR3, the DNA is TGTGCCAGCACCCCGGATCGATCTAGCTCCTACAATGAGCAGTTCTTC. The rearrangement uses TRBV28 and TRBJ2-1; D call uncertain. Trimming pared 7 bases from V and 0 bases from J, leaving 16 bases between. The V gene's germline CDR1 is MDHEN and CDR2 SYDVKM. The CDR3 is 16 residues long. The full variable domain, its missing parts supplied by reference TRBV28 and TRBJ2-1, is DVKVTQSSRYLVKRTGEKVFLECVQDMDHENMFWYRQDPGLGLRLIYFSYDVKMKEKGDIPEGYSVSREKKERFSLILESASTNQTSMYLCASTPDRSSSYNEQFFGPGTRLTVL.

A note on this clonotype: This may come from a read error, since a much larger clone is one base off. The CDR3 DNA sequence: TGCGACAGCAGCCCCGGGGGGTTATCGGGAGAGACCCAGTACTTC. This codes for CDSSPGGLSGETQYF. The chain recombines TRBV5-1 with TRBJ2-5; 7 positions agree with TRBD2. This CDR3 has 15 residues. CDR1 SGHRS and CDR2 YFSETQ come from the germline V gene.

This chain links TRBV29-1 with TRBJ1-1, with 7 bases identical to TRBD1. Germline loops: CDR1 SQVTM, CDR2 ANQGSEA. The V gene end was trimmed by 5 bases and the J gene end by 1 base; junction bases not matched to a gene: 10. CDR3 length: 15 amino acids. CDR3 bases: TGCAGCGTTCGTGGTGGACAGGAAGGGAACACTGAAGCTTTCTTT. This sequence encodes CSVRGGQEGNTEAFF.

V usage is TRBV7-2 and J usage is TRBJ2-1; 7 bases match TRBD2. In germline, CDR1 is SGHTA, CDR2 FQGNSA. The CDR3 totals 14 residues. The V segment lost 3 bases and the J segment 7 bases; nucleotides outside the gene matches: 6. DNA of the CDR3: TGTGCCAGCAGCTTGTGGCAGGGAGGGAATGAGCAGTTCTTC. Its translation: CASSLWQGGNEQFF.

Of note for this clonotype: The final CDR3 position lacks the conserved phenylalanine or tryptophan, pointing to a likely read error. The chain carries TRBV7-2 and TRBJ2-1; 8 nucleotides match TRBD2. This CDR3 region has 15 residues. Germline V lookup: CDR1 SGHTA, CDR2 FQGNSA. V gave up 1 base and J gave up 7 bases; unmatched junction bases: 6. The CDR3 bases are TGTGCCAGCAGCTTAGGCCTAGCGGGCGGGAATGAGCAGTTCTCG. Its translation is CASSLGLAGGNEQFS.

The table lists this clonotype with many counts. The chain uses TRBV7-2 and TRBJ2-1, with 7 bases that match TRBD1. The V segment lost 6 bases and the J segment 5 bases; nucleotides outside the gene matches: 4. This CDR3 spans 13 amino acids. The germline V gene encodes CDR1 SGHTA and CDR2 FQGNSA. CDR3 DNA: TGTGCCAGCAGATCCGGGACAGACAATGAGCAGTTCTTC. Translated, it gives CASRSGTDNEQFF.

This clonotype was counted at least ten times. The rearrangement joins TRBV4-3 to TRBJ2-7, with 9 bases matching TRBD1. The V gene's germline CDR1 is LGHNA and CDR2 YSLEER. This CDR3 comprises 17 residues. The V and J ends lost 1 base and 2 bases, in that order; junction bases with no gene match: 9. CDR3 coding DNA: TGCGCCAGCAGCCAAGCGCTACAGGGGGCTAACGCCTACGAGCAGTACTTC. Amino acids: CASSQALQGANAYEQYF.

V is TRBV6-6 and J is TRBJ1-5; D remains ambiguous. Looked up from germline, CDR1 is MNHNY and CDR2 is SVGAGI (reference sequence). The V and J ends lost 6 bases and 0 bases respectively, with 9 bases between them. CDR3 size: 14 residues. The CDR3 DNA reads as TGTGCCAGCAGCCCCCCTCCTAGCAATCAGCCCCAGCATTTT. Translation gives CASSPPPSNQPQHF.

This clonotype appeared many times. The chain recombines TRBV11-2 with TRBJ2-7; 7 nucleotides agree with TRBD1. From germline, CDR1 is SGHAT and CDR2 FQNNGV. V lost 4 bases and J lost 0; bases outside the gene matches: 6. The CDR3 contains 15 residues. The CDR3: CASSSGTAISYEQYF. CDR3 coding DNA: TGTGCCAGCAGCTCCGGGACAGCGATCTCCTACGAGCAGTACTTC.

This clonotype has just a few counts. The chain has TRBV20-1 and TRBJ1-2, with a possible D match to TRBD1 (5 bases). Trimming removed 1 base at V and 3 bases at J, with 9 bases between. Germline loops: CDR1 DFQATT, CDR2 SNEGSKA (reference sequence). The CDR3 is made up of 13 amino acids. This CDR3 reads CSARARVDYGYTF. Here the CDR3 DNA reads TGCAGTGCTAGAGCCAGGGTAGACTATGGCTACACCTTC.

This clonotype was counted only a few times. The V call is TRBV20-1, the J call TRBJ1-2, with 10 bases identical to TRBD1. The CDR3 covers 13 residues. CDR1 is DFQATT, CDR2 SNEGSKA, per germline (reference sequence). Trimming cost V 6 bases and J 6 bases; bases outside gene matches: 7. CDR3 bases: TGCAGTGCCCCGAAGGGGACAGGGGATGGCTACACCTTC. Residues: CSAPKGTGDGYTF.